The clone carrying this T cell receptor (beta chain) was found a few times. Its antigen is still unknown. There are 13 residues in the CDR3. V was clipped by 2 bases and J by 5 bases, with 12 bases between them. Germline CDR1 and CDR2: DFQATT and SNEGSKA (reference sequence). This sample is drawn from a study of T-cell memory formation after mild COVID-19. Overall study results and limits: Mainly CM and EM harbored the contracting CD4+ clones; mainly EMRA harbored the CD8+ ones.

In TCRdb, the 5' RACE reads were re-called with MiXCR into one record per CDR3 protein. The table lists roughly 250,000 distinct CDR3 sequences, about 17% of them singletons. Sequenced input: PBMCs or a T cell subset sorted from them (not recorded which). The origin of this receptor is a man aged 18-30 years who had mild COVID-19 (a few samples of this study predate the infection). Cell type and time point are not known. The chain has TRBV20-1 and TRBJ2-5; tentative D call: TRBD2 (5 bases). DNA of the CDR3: TGCAGTGCTAGATTCGGCGGCGGGGAGACCCAGTACTTC. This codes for CSARFGGGETQYF.